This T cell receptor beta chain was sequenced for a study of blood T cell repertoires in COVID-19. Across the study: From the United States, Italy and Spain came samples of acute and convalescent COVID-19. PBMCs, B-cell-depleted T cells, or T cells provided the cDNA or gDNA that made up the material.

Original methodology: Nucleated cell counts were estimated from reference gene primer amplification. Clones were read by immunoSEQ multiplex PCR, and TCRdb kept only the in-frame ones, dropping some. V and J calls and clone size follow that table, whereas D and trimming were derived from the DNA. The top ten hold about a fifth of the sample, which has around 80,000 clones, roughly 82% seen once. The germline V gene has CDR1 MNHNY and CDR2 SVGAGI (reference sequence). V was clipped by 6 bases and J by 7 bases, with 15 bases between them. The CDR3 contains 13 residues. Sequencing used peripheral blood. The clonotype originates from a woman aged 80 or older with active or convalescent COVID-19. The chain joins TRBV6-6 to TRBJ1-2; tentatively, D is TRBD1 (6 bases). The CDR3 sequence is CASRSGGAFGYTF. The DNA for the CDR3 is TGTGCCAGCAGATCGGGGGGGGCGTTTGGCTACACCTTC.